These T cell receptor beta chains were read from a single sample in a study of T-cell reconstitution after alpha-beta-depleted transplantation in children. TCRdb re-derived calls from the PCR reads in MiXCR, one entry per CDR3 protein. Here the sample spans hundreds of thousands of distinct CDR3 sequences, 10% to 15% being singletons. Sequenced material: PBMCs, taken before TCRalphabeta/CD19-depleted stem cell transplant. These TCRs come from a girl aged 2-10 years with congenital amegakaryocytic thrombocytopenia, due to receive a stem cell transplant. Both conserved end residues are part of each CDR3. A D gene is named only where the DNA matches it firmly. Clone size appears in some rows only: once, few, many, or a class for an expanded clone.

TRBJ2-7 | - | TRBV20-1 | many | TGCAGTGCCCAACGGGATGGGGAGCAGTACTTC | CSAQRDGEQYF
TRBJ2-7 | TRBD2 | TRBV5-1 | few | TGCGCCAGCAGCCCCAAGCGGGAGGGCCCTTTCTACGAGCAGTACTTC | CASSPKREGPFYEQYF
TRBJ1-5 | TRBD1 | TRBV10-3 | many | TGTGCCATAAAAAAGGGACAGGGAGAGCAGCCCCAGCATTTT | CAIKKGQGEQPQHF
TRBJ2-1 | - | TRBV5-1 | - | TGCGCCAGCAGCTTGACCGGGAGTTTTGAGCAGTTCTTC | CASSLTGSFEQFF
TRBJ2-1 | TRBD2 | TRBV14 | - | TGTGCCAGCAGCCAAGATCGGGGGGGACTAGCTATCAATGAGCAGTTCTTC | CASSQDRGGLAINEQFF
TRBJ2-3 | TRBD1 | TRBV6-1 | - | TGTGCCAGCAGTGAGGTAGGACAGGGCACAGATACGCAGTATTTT | CASSEVGQGTDTQYF
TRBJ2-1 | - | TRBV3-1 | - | TGTGCCAGCAGCCAGAGGGAAATGACCACCCGGGCATACAATGAGCAGTTCTTC | CASSQREMTTRAYNEQFF
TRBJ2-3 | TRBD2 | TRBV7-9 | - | TGTGCCAGCGAACCCACAACGGGAGGGATTAGCACAGATACGCAGTATTTT | CASEPTTGGISTDTQYF
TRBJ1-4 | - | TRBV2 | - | TGTGCCAGCAGCGCTGGGCAGGGACGTAATGAAAAACTGTTTTTT | CASSAGQGRNEKLFF
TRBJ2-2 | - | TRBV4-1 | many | TGCGCCAGCAGCCAATTAACAGAACCGAACACCGGGGAGCTGTTTTTT | CASSQLTEPNTGELFF
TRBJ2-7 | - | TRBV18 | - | TGTGCCAGCTTACGGGACACCCCCTACGAGCAGTACTTC | CASLRDTPYEQYF
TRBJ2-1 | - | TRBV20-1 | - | TGCAGTGCTATAATCACTCCAGGGAGGAATGAGCAGTTCTTC | CSAIITPGRNEQFF
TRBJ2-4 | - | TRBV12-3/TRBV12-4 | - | TGTGCCAGCAGTTTGGGGGGGCCTATAGCCAAAAACATTCAGTACTTC | CASSLGGPIAKNIQYF
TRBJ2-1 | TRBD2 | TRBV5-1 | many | TGCGCCAGCAGCTCCTCTAGCGGGAGAACAATGCTCAATGAGCAGTTCTTC | CASSSSSGRTMLNEQFF
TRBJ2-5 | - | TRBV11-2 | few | TGTGCCAGCAGCCAGCAAGGGGTGATAATGCGGGACCAGTACTTC | CASSQQGVIMRDQYF
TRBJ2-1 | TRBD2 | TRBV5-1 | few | TGCGCCAGCAGAGGACTAGCGGGAAACAATGAGCAGTTCTTC | CASRGLAGNNEQFF
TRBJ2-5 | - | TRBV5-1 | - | TGCGCCAGCAGCCTCGAGGACTATGAGACCCAGTACTTC | CASSLEDYETQYF
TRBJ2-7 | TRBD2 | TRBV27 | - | TGTGCCAGCAGCCGTAGCGGGAGGGACTACGAGCCGTACTTC | CASSRSGRDYEPYF
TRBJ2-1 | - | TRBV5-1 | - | TGCGCCAGCAGCTCGGGAGCTTTGATTGAGCAGTTCTTC | CASSSGALIEQFF
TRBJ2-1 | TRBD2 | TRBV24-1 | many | TGTGCCACCAGTGATTTGGGTCCTAGCGGGGGGTCCTACAATGAGCAGTTCTTC | CATSDLGPSGGSYNEQFF
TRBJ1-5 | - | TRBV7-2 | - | TGTGCCAGCAGCCTTGGGGGGCGCTTCGATCAGCCCCAGCATTTT | CASSLGGRFDQPQHF
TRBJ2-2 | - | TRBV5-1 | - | TGCGCCAGCAGCTTTTTCGGGGCCACCGGGGAGCTGTTTTTT | CASSFFGATGELFF
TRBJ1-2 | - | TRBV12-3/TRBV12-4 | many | TGTGCCAGCAGTTTAGGGGGGGCGCCTGGCTACACCTTC | CASSLGGAPGYTF
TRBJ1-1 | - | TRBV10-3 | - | TGTGCCATCAGGCCTTTGACAGGGAACACTGAAGCTTTCTTT | CAIRPLTGNTEAFF
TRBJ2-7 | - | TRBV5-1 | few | TGCGCCAGCAGCTTGGTGGAAGGCTTCTCCTACGAGCAGTACTTC | CASSLVEGFSYEQYF
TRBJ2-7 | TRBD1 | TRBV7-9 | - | TGTGCCAGCAGCTCAAAGACAGGGGACGAGCAGTACTTC | CASSSKTGDEQYF
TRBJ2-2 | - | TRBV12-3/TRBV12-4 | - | TGTGCCAGCACCGTACAGGAAACCGGGGAGCTGTTTTTT | CASTVQETGELFF
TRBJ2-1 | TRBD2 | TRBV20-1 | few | TGCAGTGCTAGAGCTGTTCTGGCTAGCGGAAGAACCTACAATGAGCAGTTCTTC | CSARAVLASGRTYNEQFF
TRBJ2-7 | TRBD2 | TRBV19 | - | TGTGCCAGTAGCCTGAAAGACGCTAGCGGGAACCCCTACGAGCAGTACTTC | CASSLKDASGNPYEQYF
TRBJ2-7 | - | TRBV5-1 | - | TGCGCCACCAGCCTTACCGGACGGAGTACCTACGAGCAGTACTTC | CATSLTGRSTYEQYF
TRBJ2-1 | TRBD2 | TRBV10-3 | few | TGTGCCATCCACCAGGGAGAGGGGAGGGACTACAATGAGCAGTTCTTC | CAIHQGEGRDYNEQFF
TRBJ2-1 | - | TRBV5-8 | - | TGTGCCAGCAGACCCCGGGCATACAATGAGCAGTTCTTC | CASRPRAYNEQFF
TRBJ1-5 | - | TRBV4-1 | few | TGCGCCAGCAGCCCCACGGGGCCTGCATGGGGTCAGCCCCAGCATTTT | CASSPTGPAWGQPQHF
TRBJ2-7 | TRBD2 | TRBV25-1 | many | TGTGCCAGCACAACTAGCGGGAGTATCCACGAGCAGTACTTC | CASTTSGSIHEQYF
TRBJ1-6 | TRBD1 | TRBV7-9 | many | TGTGCCAGCAGCGCCGACAGGGTTTCCTATAATTCACCCCTCCACTTT | CASSADRVSYNSPLHF
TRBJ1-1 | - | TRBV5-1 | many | TGCGCCAGCGGGTTGTCGGGGGATGAAGCTTTCTTT | CASGLSGDEAFF
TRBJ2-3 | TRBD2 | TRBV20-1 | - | TGCAGTGCTAGATCTTTGACTAGCGGGTTTCGCACAGATACGCAGTATTTT | CSARSLTSGFRTDTQYF
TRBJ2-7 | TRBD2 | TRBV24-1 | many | TGTGCCACCAGTGACTCGGGACTAGACTACGAGCAGTACTTC | CATSDSGLDYEQYF
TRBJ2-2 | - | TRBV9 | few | TGTGCCAGCAGTGGGGGGGCTGGGGACAACACCGGGGAGCTGTTTTTT | CASSGGAGDNTGELFF
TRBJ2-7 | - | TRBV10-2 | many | TGCGCCAGCAGTGAGTCGAACCTTGCTCGCGGCGAGCAGTACTTC | CASSESNLARGEQYF
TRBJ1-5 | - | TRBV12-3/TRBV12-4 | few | TGTGCCAGCAGTTTAGGGGGGGCGGCCATTATCCAGCCCCAGCATTTT | CASSLGGAAIIQPQHF
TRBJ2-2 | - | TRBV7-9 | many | TGTGCCAGCAGCGTCCCTTTCCAGGTCTCCCTCACCGGGGAGCTGTTTTTT | CASSVPFQVSLTGELFF
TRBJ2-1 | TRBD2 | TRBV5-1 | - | TGCGCCAGCCGGCTAGCGGGAGGGGGCTACAATGAGCAGTTCTTC | CASRLAGGGYNEQFF